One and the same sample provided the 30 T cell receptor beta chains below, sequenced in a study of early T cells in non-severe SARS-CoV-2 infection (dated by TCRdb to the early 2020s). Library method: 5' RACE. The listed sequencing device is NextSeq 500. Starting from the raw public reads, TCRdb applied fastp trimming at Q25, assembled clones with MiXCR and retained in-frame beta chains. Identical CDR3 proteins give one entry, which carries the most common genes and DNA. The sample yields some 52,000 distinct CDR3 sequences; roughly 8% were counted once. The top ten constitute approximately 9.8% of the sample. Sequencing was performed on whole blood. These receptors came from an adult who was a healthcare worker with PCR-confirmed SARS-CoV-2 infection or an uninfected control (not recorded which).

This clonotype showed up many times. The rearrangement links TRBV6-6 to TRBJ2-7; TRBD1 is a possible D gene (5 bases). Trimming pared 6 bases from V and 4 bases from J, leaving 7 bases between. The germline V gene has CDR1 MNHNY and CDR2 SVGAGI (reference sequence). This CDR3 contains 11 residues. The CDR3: CASSAGYEQYF. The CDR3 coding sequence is TGTGCCAGCAGCGCAGGGTACGAGCAGTACTTC.

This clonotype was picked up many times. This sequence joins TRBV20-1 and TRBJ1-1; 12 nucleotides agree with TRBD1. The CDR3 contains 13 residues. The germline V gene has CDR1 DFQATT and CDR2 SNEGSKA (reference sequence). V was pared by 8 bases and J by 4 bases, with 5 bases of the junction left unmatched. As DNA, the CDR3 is TGCAGTCCATTGGGACAGGGGGCCACTGAAGCTTTCTTT. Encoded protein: CSPLGQGATEAFF.

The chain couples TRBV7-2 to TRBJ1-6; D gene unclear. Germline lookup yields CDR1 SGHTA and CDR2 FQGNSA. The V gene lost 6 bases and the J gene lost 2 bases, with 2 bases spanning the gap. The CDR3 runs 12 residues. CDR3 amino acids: CASSPYNSPLHF. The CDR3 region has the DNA TGTGCCAGCAGTCCCTATAATTCACCCCTCCACTTT.

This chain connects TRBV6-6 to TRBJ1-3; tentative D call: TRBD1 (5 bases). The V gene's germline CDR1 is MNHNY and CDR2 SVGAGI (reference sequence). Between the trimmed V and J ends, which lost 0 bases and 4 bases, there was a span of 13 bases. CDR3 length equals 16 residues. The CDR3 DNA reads TGTGCCAGCAGTTACTCCTCGCAGGGCCAAGGAAACACCATATATTTT. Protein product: CASSYSSQGQGNTIYF.

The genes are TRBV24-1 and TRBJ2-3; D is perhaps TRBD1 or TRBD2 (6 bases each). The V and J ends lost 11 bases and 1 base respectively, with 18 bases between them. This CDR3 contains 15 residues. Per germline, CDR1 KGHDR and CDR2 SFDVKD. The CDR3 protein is CASPPRGPGTDTQYF. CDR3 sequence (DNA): TGTGCCAGCCCTCCTCGGGGGCCTGGCACAGATACGCAGTATTTT.

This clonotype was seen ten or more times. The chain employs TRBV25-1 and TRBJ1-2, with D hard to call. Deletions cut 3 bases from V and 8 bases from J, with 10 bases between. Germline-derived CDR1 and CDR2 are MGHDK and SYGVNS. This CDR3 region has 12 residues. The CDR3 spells CASSEGGKGYTF. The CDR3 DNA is TGTGCCAGCAGTGAGGGAGGGAAAGGCTACACCTTC.

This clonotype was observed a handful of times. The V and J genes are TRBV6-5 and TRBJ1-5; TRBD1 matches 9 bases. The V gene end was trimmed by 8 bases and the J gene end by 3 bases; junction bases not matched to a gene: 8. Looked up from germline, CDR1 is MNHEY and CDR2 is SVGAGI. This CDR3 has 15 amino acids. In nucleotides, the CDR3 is TGTGCCAGCTCCTTAGGACAGGGGTACAATCAGCCCCAGCATTTT. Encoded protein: CASSLGQGYNQPQHF.

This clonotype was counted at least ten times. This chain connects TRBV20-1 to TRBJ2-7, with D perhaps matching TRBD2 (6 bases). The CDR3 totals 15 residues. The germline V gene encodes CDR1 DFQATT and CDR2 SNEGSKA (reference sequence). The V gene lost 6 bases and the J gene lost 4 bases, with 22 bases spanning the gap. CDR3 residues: CSASLRDLSIYEQYF. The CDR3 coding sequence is TGCAGTGCCTCCCTCCGGGACTTGTCGATATACGAGCAGTACTTC.

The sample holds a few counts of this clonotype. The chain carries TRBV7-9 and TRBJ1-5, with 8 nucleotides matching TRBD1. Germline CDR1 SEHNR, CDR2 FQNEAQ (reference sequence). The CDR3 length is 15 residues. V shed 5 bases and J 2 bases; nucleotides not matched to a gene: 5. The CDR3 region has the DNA TGTGCCAGCAGCCCTCTGGACAGGGGCAATCAGCCCCAGCATTTT. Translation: CASSPLDRGNQPQHF. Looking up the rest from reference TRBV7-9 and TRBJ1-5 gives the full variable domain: DTGVSQNPRHKITKRGQNVTFRCDPISEHNRLYWYRQTLGQGPEFLTYFQNEAQLEKSRLLSDRFSAERPKGSFSTLEIQRTEQGDSAMYLCASSPLDRGNQPQHFGDGTRLSIL.

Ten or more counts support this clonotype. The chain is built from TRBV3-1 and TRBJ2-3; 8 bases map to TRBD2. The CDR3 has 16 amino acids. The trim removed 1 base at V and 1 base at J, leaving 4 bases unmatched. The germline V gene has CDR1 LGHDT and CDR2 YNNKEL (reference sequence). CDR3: CASSQGTSLRTDTQYF. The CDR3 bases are TGTGCCAGCAGCCAAGGGACTAGCTTGCGCACAGATACGCAGTATTTT.

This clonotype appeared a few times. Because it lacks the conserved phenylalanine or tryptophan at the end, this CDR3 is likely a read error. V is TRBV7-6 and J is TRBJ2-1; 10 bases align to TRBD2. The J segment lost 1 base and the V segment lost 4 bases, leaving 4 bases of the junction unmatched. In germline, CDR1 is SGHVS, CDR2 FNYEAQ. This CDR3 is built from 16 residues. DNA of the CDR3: TGTGCCAGCAGCTCGATACTAGCGGGATCCTACAATGAGCAGTTCATC. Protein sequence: CASSSILAGSYNEQFI.

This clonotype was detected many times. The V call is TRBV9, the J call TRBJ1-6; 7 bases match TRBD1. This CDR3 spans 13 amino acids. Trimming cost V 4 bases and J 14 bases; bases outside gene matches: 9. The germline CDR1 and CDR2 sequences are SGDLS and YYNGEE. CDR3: CASSPGDSRALHF. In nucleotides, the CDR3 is TGTGCCAGCAGCCCCGGGGACAGCCGTGCCCTCCACTTT.

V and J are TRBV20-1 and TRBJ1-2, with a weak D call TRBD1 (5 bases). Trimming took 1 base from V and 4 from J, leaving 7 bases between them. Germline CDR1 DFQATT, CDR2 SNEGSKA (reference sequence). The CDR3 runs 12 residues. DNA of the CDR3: TGCAGTGCTAGAGCAGGGATCTATGGCTACACCTTC. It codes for CSARAGIYGYTF.

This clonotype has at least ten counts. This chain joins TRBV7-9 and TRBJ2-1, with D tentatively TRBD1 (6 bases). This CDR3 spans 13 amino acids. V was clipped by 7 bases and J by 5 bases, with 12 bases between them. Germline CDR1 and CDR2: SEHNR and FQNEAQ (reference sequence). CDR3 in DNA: TGTGCCAGCAATCGACAGGAGAACAATGAGCAGTTCTTC. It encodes CASNRQENNEQFF. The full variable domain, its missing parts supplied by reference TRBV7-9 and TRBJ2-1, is DTGVSQNPRHKITKRGQNVTFRCDPISEHNRLYWYRQTLGQGPEFLTYFQNEAQLEKSRLLSDRFSAERPKGSFSTLEIQRTEQGDSAMYLCASNRQENNEQFFGPGTRLTVL.

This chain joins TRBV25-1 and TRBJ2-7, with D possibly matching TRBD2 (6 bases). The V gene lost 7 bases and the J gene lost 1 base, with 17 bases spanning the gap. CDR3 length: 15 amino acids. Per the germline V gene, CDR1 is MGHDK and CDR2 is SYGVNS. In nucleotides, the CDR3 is TGTGCCAGCACCATAGGAGGGGACCCTTCCTACGAGCAGTACTTC. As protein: CASTIGGDPSYEQYF.

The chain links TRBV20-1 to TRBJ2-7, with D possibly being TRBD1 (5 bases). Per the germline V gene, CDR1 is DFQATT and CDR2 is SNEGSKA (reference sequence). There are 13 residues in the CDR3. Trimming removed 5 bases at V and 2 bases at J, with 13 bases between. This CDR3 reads CSAGRLGPYEQYF. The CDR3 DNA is TGCAGTGCTGGGCGGCTGGGGCCCTACGAGCAGTACTTC.

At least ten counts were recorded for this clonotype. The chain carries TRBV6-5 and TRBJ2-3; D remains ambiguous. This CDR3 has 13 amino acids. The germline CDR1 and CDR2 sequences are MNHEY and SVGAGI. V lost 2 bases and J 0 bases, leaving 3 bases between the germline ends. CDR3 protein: CASSYRSTDTQYF. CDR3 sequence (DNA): TGTGCCAGCAGTTACAGAAGCACAGATACGCAGTATTTT.

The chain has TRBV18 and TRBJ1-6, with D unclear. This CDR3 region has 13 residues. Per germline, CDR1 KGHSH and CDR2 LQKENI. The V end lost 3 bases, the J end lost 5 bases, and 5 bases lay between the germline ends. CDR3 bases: TGTGCCAGCTCACCCCAGGATAATTCACCCCTCCACTTT. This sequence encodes CASSPQDNSPLHF.

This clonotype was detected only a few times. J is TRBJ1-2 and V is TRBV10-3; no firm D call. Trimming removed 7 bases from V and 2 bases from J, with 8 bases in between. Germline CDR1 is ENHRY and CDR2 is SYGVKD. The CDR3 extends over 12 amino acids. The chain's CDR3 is CAINSENYGYTF. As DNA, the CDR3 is TGTGCCATCAATAGCGAGAACTATGGCTACACCTTC.

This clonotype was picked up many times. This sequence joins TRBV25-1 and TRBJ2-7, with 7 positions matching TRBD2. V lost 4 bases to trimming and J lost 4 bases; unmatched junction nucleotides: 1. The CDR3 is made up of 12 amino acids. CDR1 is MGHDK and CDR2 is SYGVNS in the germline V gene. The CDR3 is CASSVREYEQYF. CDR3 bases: TGTGCCAGCAGTGTGCGGGAGTACGAGCAGTACTTC.

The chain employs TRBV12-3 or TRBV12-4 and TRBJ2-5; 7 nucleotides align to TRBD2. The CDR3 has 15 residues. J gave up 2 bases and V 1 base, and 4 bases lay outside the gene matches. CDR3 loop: CASSLGQRGQETQYF. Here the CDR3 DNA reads TGTGCCAGCAGTTTAGGACAGCGGGGACAAGAGACCCAGTACTTC.

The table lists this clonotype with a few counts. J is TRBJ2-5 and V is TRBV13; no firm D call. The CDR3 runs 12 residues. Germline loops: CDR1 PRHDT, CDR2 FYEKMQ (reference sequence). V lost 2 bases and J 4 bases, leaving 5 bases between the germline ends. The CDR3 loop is CASSLFTETQYF. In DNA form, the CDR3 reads TGTGCCAGCAGCTTATTTACAGAGACCCAGTACTTC.

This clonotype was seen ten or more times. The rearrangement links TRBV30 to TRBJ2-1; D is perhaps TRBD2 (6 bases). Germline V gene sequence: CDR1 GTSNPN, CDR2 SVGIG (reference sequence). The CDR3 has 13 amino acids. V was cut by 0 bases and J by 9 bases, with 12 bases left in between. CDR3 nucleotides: TGTGCCTGGAGTGTGCGGAGGGCGGGTGAGCAGTTCTTC. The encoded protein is CAWSVRRAGEQFF.

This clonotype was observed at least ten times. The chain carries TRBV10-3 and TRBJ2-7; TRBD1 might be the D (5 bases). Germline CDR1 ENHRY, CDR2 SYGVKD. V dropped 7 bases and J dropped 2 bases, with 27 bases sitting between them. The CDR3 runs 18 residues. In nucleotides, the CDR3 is TGTGCCATCAACGTCGAATACCCAGGGTTTTTTGGGACCTACGAGCAGTACTTC. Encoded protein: CAINVEYPGFFGTYEQYF.

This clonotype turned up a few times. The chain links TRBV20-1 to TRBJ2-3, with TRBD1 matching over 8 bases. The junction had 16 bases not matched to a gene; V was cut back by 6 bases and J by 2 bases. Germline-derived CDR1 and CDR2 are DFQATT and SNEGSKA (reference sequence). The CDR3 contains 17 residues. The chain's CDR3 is CSATQTRTGILTDTQYF. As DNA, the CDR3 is TGCAGTGCGACCCAAACCCGGACAGGGATCCTCACAGATACGCAGTATTTT.

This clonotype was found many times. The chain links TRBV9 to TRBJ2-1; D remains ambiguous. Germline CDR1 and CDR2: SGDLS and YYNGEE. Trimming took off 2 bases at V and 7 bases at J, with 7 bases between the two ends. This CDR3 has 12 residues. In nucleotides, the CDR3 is TGTGCCAGCAGCGTTTCATTGAATGAGCAGTTCTTC. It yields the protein CASSVSLNEQFF. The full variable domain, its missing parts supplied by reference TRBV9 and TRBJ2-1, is DSGVTQTPKHLITATGQRVTLRCSPRSGDLSVYWYQQSLDQGLQFLIQYYNGEERAKGNILERFSAQQFPDLHSELNLSSLELGDSALYFCASSVSLNEQFFGPGTRLTVL.

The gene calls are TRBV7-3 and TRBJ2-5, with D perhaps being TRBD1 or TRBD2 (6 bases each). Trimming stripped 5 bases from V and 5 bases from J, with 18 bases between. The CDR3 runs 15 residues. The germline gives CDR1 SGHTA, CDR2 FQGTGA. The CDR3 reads CASSLVGGPRETQYF. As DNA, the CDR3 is TGTGCCAGCAGCCTCGTCGGGGGCCCCAGGGAGACCCAGTACTTC.

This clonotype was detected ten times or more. The CDR3 is CASSYPLGVSYEQYF. CDR3 nucleotide sequence: TGTGCCAGCAGCTACCCCTTGGGGGTGAGCTACGAGCAGTACTTC. This sequence joins TRBV7-8 and TRBJ2-7; D may be TRBD1 or TRBD2 (5 bases each). The V end was cut by 4 bases, the J end by 3 bases, with 16 bases between. CDR1 and CDR2 from the germline V gene are SGHVS and FQNEAQ. This CDR3 contains 15 residues.

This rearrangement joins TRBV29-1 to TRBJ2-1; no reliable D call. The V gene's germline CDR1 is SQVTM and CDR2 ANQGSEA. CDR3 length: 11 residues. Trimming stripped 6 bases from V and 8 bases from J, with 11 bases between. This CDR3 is CSVAWKDEQFF. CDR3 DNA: TGCAGCGTCGCCTGGAAGGATGAGCAGTTCTTC.

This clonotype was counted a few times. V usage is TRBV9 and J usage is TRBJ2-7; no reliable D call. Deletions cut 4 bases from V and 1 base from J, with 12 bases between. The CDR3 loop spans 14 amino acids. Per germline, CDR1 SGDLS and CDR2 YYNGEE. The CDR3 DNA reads TGTGCCAGCAGCTACACCGACCCATCCTACGAGCAGTACTTC. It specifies CASSYTDPSYEQYF.